This TCR beta chain was observed in a study of blood T cell repertoires in COVID-19. At the level of the study: The analysed material was cDNA or gDNA that came from T cells, B-cell-depleted T cells, or PBMCs.

This table comes from immunoSEQ multiplex PCR, and its TCRdb copy is limited to in-frame clones, with some not included. The sample includes over 120,000 clones, approximately 87% of them seen just once. Material for sequencing was peripheral blood. This receptor was taken from a man aged 50 to 60 who had recovered from COVID-19.

The CDR3 sequence is CASSLGRGETQYF. The CDR3 nucleotides read TGTGCCAGCAGCTTGGGCAGGGGTGAGACCCAGTACTTC. The chain combines TRBV7-2 with TRBJ2-5; TRBD1 might be the D (6 bases). The V end lost 3 bases, the J end lost 5 bases, and 10 bases lay between the germline ends. The germline V gene encodes CDR1 SGHTA and CDR2 FQGNSA. The CDR3 is 13 residues long.